A selection of T cell receptor beta chains follows, all from one sample in a study of cytomegalovirus exposure and HLA in healthy donors. This table comes from immunoSEQ multiplex PCR, and its TCRdb copy is limited to in-frame clones, with some not included. The repertoire holds roughly 120,000 clones, about 80% seen once, with less than 3% in the top ten. Input material: PBMCs. The receptors shown here come from a man under 40 in good health and CMV-seronegative. Each CDR3 is given with its conserved first and last residue. The D gene is left open where the match is weak. Size values are once, few and many counts, or a class for expanded clones, and some rows have none.

D gene	V gene	clone size	J gene	CDR3 protein	CDR3 DNA
TRBD1	TRBV20-1	-	TRBJ2-5	CSAKGAETQYF	TGCAGTGCCAAGGGGGCCGAGACCCAGTACTTC
TRBD2	TRBV9	-	TRBJ2-7	CASSRRREGHYEQYF	TGTGCCAGCAGCCGTAGGCGGGAGGGACACTACGAGCAGTACTTC
TRBD1	TRBV10-3	-	TRBJ2-5	CAISDPDRGPQETQYF	TGTGCCATCAGTGACCCGGACAGGGGGCCACAAGAGACCCAGTACTTC
-	TRBV4-1	-	TRBJ2-5	CASSQGLVGEETQYF	TGCGCCAGCAGCCAAGGCCTAGTGGGAGAAGAGACCCAGTACTTC
TRBD2	TRBV25-1	few	TRBJ2-3	CASSELGGRKPDTQYF	TGTGCCAGCAGTGAATTGGGCGGGAGGAAGCCAGATACGCAGTATTTT
TRBD2	TRBV7-9	-	TRBJ2-1	CASSPIGGGSQSEQFF	TGTGCCAGCAGCCCGATCGGAGGCGGGAGTCAAAGTGAGCAGTTCTTC
TRBD1	TRBV9	-	TRBJ2-1	CASSVGTGFMYDEQFF	TGTGCCAGCAGCGTAGGGACAGGGTTTATGTACGATGAGCAGTTCTTC
-	TRBV19	once	TRBJ1-1	CASSPRQNTEAFF	TGTGCCAGTAGTCCCCGACAAAACACTGAAGCTTTCTTT
-	TRBV29-1	-	TRBJ1-1	CSVRVNLNTEAFF	TGCAGCGTCCGGGTCAACTTGAACACTGAAGCTTTCTTT
TRBD2	TRBV23-1	-	TRBJ2-5	CASSQSREEGPLTSGQETQYF	TGCGCCAGCAGTCAATCGCGGGAGGAAGGGCCACTAACTAGCGGACAAGAGACCCAGTACTTC
-	TRBV9	few	TRBJ2-3	CASSHYGTDTQYF	TGTGCCAGCAGCCACTACGGTACAGATACGCAGTATTTT
TRBD2	TRBV4-3	-	TRBJ2-7	CASSQDSGRATNEQYF	TGCGCCAGCAGCCAAGATAGCGGGAGGGCCACCAACGAGCAGTACTTC
TRBD1	TRBV18	-	TRBJ2-4	CASSETGGQYF	TGTGCCAGCTCAGAAACAGGGGGGCAGTACTTC
-	TRBV13	once	TRBJ2-1	CASSFRGVENEQFF	TGTGCCAGCAGCTTCAGGGGGGTTGAAAATGAGCAGTTCTTC
-	TRBV30	few	TRBJ1-3	CAWQGAAHSGNTIYF	TGTGCCTGGCAAGGGGCAGCACACTCTGGAAACACCATATATTTT
TRBD1	TRBV18	once	TRBJ1-4	CASSPQGASEKLFF	TGTGCCAGCTCACCACAGGGGGCGAGTGAAAAACTGTTTTTT
TRBD2	TRBV15	once	TRBJ2-1	CATSRVASGYNEQFF	TGTGCCACCAGCAGAGTAGCTAGCGGGTACAATGAGCAGTTCTTC
-	TRBV28	-	TRBJ2-7	CASSPGGPYEQYF	TGTGCCAGCAGCCCGGGGGGCCCCTACGAGCAGTACTTC
-	TRBV6-5	-	TRBJ1-2	CASTPRQGLGGYTF	TGTGCCAGCACTCCCAGGCAGGGCCTAGGTGGCTACACCTTC
TRBD1	TRBV9	-	TRBJ2-7	CASSARDRAWEQYF	TGTGCCAGCAGCGCCCGGGACAGGGCTTGGGAGCAGTACTTC
TRBD1	TRBV5-4	-	TRBJ2-3	CASSLSGQGIDTQYF	TGTGCCAGCAGCCTATCAGGACAGGGGATAGATACGCAGTATTTT
-	TRBV9	-	TRBJ2-7	CASSAGSYEQYF	TGTGCCAGCAGCGCGGGGAGCTACGAGCAGTACTTC
TRBD1	TRBV4-3	-	TRBJ2-5	CASSQRDREAETQYF	TGCGCCAGCAGCCAACGGGACAGGGAAGCAGAGACCCAGTACTTC
-	TRBV9	-	TRBJ2-1	CASSVVTGGDEQFF	TGTGCCAGCAGCGTAGTGACGGGGGGCGATGAGCAGTTCTTC
TRBD2	TRBV28	-	TRBJ2-7	CASSGTSSYEQYF	TGTGCCAGCAGTGGGACTAGTTCCTACGAGCAGTACTTC
-	TRBV27	-	TRBJ1-2	CASSLSLNRAGDGYTF	TGTGCCAGCAGTTTATCGTTGAACAGGGCCGGCGATGGCTACACCTTC
TRBD1	TRBV29-1	once	TRBJ2-7	CSGGQGYEQYF	TGCAGCGGCGGACAGGGCTACGAGCAGTACTTC
TRBD2	TRBV9	once	TRBJ2-7	CASSTRDYDEQYF	TGTGCCAGCAGCACGCGGGACTACGACGAGCAGTACTTC